This TCR beta chain emerged from a study of cytomegalovirus exposure and HLA in healthy donors. Points from the study as a whole: Donor immune exposure was known only as CMV serostatus.

About this clone: The antigen is not known.

V lost 7 bases and J lost 7, with 13 bases in between. The CDR3 length is 12 residues. Germline V gives CDR1 SEHNR, CDR2 FQNEAQ (reference sequence). PCR involved 60 Vbeta and 13 Jbeta primers. Clones were read by immunoSEQ multiplex PCR, and TCRdb kept only the in-frame ones, dropping some. Of 35,000 to 40,000 clones listed, 60% to 70% were seen once; the top ten hold roughly 18%. Specimen: PBMCs. The chain employs TRBV7-9 and TRBJ1-2, with D possibly TRBD1 on 5 matching bases. This TCR derives from a man between 45 and 60 years old in good health and CMV-seropositive. The CDR3 reads CASTGTGGGYTF. The CDR3 nucleotides read TGTGCCAGCACCGGGACCGGGGGTGGCTACACCTTC.